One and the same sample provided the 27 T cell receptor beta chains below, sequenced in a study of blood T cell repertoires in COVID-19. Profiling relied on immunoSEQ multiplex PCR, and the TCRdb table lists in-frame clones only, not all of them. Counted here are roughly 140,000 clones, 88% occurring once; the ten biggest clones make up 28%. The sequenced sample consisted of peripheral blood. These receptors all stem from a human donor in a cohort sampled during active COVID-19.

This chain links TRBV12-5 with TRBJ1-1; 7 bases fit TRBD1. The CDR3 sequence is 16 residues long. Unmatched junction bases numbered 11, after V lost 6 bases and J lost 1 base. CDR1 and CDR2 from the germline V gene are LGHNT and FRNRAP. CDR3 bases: TGTGCTAGTGGGTTCGACAGGGATGGGAGGAACACTGAAGCTTTCTTT. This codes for CASGFDRDGRNTEAFF.

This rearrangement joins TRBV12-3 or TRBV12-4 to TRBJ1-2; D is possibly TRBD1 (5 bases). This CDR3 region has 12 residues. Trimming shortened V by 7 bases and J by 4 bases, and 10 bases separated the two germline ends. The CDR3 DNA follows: TGTGCCAGCAATACAGGTGGCTATGGCTACACCTTC. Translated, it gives CASNTGGYGYTF.

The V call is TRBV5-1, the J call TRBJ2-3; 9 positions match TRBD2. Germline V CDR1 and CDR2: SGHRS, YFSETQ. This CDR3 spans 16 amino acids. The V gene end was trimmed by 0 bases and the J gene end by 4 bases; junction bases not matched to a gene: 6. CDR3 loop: CASSLGGAGGPDTQYF. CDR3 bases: TGCGCCAGCAGCTTGGGCGGAGCGGGGGGCCCAGATACGCAGTATTTT.

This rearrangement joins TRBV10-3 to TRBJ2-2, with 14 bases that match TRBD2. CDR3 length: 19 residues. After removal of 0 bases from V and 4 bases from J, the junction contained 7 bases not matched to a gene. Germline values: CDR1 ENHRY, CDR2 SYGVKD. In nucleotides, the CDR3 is TGTGCCATCAGTGAGTCGCGGGGACTAGCGGGGGAGAGCACCGGGGAGCTGTTTTTT. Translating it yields CAISESRGLAGESTGELFF.

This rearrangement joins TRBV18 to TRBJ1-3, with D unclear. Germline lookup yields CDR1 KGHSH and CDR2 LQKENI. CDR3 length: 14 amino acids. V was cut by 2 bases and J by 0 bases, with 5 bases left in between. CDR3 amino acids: CASSPNYSGNTIYF. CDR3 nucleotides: TGTGCCAGCTCACCAAACTACTCTGGAAACACCATATATTTT.

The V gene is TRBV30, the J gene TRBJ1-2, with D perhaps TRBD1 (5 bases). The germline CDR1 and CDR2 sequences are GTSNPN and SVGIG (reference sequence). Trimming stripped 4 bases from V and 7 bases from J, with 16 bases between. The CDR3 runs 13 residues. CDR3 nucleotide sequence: TGTGCCTGGACCCCCCAGGGCAACGCTGGCTACACCTTC. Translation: CAWTPQGNAGYTF. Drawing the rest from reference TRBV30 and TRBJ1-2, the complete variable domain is SQTIHQWPATLVQPVGSPLSLECTVEGTSNPNLYWYRQAAGRGLQLLFYSVGIGQISSEVPQNLSASRPQDRQFILSSKKLLLSDSGFYLCAWTPQGNAGYTFGSGTRLTVV.

CDR3 in DNA: TGTGCCAGCAGCCGGACAGGGACCACAGATACGCAGTATTTT. As protein: CASSRTGTTDTQYF. The J gene is TRBJ2-3, the V gene TRBV7-7, with 8 bases lining up with TRBD1. Germline V gene lookup returns CDR1 SSHAT and CDR2 FNYEAQ (reference sequence). CDR3 length equals 14 residues. After removal of 5 bases from V and 2 bases from J, the junction contained 3 bases not matched to a gene.

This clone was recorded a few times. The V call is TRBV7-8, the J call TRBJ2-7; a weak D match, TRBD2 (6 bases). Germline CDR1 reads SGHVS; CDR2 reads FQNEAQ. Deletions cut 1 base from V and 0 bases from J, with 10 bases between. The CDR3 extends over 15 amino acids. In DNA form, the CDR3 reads TGTGCCAGCAGCTTAGTGGGCGGGACCTCCTACGAGCAGTACTTC. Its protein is CASSLVGGTSYEQYF.

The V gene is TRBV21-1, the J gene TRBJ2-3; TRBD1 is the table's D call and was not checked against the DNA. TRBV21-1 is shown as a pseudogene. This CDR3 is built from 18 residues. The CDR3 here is CASSKRGAMTGSTDTQYF. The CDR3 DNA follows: TGTGCCAGCAGCAAAAGGGGAGCTATGACAGGGAGCACAGATACGCAGTATTTT.

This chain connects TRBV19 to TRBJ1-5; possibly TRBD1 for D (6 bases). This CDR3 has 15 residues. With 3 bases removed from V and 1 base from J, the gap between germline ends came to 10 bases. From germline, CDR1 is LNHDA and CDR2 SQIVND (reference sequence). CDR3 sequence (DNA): TGTGCCAGTAGTATGCCAGGGGTGAGCAATCAGCCCCAGCATTTT. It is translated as CASSMPGVSNQPQHF.

CDR3 region: CASSLAAGVGANVLTF. As DNA, the CDR3 is TGTGCCAGCAGCTTGGCTGCAGGGGTCGGGGCCAACGTCCTGACTTTC. The chain employs TRBV5-6 and TRBJ2-6, with a tentative D call TRBD1 (6 bases). The CDR3 has 16 amino acids. V was pared by 0 bases and J by 4 bases, with 11 bases between. CDR1 and CDR2 from the germline V gene are SGHDT and YYEEEE.

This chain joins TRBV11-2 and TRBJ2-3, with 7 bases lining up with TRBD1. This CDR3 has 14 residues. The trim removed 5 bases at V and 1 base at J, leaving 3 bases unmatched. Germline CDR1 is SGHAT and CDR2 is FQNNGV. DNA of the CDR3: TGTGCCAGCAGCCCAGGACAGGGCACAGATACGCAGTATTTT. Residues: CASSPGQGTDTQYF.

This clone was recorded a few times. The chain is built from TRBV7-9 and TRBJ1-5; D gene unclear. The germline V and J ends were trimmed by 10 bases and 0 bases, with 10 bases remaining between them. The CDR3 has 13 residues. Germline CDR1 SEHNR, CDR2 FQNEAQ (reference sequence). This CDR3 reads CATSRSSNQPQHF. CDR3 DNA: TGTGCCACGTCAAGGAGTAGCAATCAGCCCCAGCATTTT.

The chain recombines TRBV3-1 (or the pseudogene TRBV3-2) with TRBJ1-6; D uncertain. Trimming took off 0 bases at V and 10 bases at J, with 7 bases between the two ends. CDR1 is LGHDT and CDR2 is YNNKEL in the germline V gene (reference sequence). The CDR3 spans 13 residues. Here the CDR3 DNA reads TGTGCCAGCAGCCAAGAAGCCTTATCACCCCTCCACTTT. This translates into CASSQEALSPLHF.

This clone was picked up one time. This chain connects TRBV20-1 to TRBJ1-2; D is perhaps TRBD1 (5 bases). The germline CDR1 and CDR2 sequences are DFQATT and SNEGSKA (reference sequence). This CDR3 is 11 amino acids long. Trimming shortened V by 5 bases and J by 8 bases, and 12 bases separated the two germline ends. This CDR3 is CSAAREGGYTF. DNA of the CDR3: TGCAGTGCTGCCAGGGAGGGAGGCTACACCTTC.

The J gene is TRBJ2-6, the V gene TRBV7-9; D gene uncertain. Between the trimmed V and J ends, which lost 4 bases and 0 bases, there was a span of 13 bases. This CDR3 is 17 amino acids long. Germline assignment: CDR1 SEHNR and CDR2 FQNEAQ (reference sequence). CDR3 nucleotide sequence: TGTGCCAGCAGCTCCCGGAAAGCTAGCTCTGGGGCCAACGTCCTGACTTTC. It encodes CASSSRKASSGANVLTF.

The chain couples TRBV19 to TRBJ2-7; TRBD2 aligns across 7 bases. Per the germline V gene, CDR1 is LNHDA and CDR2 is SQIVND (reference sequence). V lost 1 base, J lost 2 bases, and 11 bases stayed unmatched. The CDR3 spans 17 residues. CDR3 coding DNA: TGTGCCAGTAGTATAGTTGTCGGGGGGACCGCCCCCTACGAGCAGTACTTC. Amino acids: CASSIVVGGTAPYEQYF. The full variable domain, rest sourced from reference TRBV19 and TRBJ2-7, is DGGITQSPKYLFRKEGQNVTLSCEQNLNHDAMYWYRQDPGQGLRLIYYSQIVNDFQKGDIAEGYSVSREKKESFPLTVTSAQKNPTAFYLCASSIVVGGTAPYEQYFGPGTRLTVT.

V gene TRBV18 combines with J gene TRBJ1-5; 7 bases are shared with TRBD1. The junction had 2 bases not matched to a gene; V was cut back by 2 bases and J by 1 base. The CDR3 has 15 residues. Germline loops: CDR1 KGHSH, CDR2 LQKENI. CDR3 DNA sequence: TGTGCCAGCTCACCAAGGGGACAGAGCAATCAGCCCCAGCATTTT. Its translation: CASSPRGQSNQPQHF.

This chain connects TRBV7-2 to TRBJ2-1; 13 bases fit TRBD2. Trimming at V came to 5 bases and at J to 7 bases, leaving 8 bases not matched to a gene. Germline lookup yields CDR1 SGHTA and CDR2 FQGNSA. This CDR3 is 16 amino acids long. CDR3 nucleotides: TGTGCCAGCAGCGAGACTAGCGGGGGGTTTTCTAATGAGCAGTTCTTC. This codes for CASSETSGGFSNEQFF.

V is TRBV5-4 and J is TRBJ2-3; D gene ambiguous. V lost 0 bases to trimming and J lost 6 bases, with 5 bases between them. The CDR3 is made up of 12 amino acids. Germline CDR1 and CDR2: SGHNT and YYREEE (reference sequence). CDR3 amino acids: CASSLAEDTQYF. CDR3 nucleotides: TGTGCCAGCAGCTTGGCTGAGGATACGCAGTATTTT.

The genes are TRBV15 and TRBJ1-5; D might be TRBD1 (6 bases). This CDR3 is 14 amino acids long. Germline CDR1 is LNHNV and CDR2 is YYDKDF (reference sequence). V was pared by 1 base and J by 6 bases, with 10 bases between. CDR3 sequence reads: CATSRGGTRQPQHF. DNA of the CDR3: TGTGCCACCAGCAGAGGTGGGACACGTCAGCCCCAGCATTTT.

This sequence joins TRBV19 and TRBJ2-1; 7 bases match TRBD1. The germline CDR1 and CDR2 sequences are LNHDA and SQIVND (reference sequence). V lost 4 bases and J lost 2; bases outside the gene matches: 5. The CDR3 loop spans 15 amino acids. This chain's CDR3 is CASSKGQPAYNEQFF. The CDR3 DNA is TGTGCCAGTAGTAAGGGACAGCCCGCCTACAATGAGCAGTTCTTC.

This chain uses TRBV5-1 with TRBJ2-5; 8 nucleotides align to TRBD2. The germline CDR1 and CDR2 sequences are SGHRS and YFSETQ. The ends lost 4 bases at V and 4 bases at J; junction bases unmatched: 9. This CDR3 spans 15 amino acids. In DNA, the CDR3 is TGCGCCAGCAGCGAGGGGGTAGCGGGGTCAGAGACCCAGTACTTC. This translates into CASSEGVAGSETQYF.

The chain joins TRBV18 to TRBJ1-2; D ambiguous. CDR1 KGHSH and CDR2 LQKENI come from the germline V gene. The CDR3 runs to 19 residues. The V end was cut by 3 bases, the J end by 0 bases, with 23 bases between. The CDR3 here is CASSPRDGRSRIANYGYTF. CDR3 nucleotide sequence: TGTGCCAGCTCACCCAGAGATGGCAGGTCCCGAATAGCTAACTATGGCTACACCTTC.

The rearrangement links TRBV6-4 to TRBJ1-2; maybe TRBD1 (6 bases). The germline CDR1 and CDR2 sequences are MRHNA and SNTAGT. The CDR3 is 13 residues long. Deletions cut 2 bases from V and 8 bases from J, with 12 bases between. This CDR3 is CASSDQGTGGYTF. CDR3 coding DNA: TGTGCCAGCAGTGACCAGGGGACGGGGGGCTACACCTTC.

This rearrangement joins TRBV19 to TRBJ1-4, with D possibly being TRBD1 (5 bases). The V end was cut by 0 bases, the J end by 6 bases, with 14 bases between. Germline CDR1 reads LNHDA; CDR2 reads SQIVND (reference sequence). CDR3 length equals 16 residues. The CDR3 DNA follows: TGTGCCAGTAGTATAGATCCATCCAGGGAGGATGAAAAACTGTTTTTT. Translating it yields CASSIDPSREDEKLFF.

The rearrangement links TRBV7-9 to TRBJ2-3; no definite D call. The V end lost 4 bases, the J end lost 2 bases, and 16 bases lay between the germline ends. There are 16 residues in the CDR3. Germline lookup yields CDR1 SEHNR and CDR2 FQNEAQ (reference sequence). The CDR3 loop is CASSSAYIHPTDTQYF. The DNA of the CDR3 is TGTGCCAGCAGCTCCGCATACATCCACCCCACAGATACGCAGTATTTT.